A selection of T cell receptor beta chains follows, all from one sample in a study of PD-1 blockade in classical Hodgkin lymphoma. Produced via immunoSEQ multiplex PCR; TCRdb's table is partial and in-frame only. Of under 95,000 clones listed, 90% to 95% are singletons. The sequencing used peripheral blood mononuclear cells (PBMCs), collected at baseline. These receptors all come from a human donor with classical Hodgkin lymphoma. CDR3s include the opening cysteine and the closing phenylalanine or tryptophan. The D gene is left open where the match is weak.

V: TRBV14; D: TRBD1; CDR3: CASSHWDRPYEQYF
V: TRBV27; D: TRBD2; CDR3: CASSQRGTSGSWWAKNIQYF
V: TRBV6-5; D: .; CDR3: CASSYSSGSNQPQHF
V: TRBV30; D: .; CDR3: CAWSVAGINYGYTF
V: TRBV11-2; D: .; CDR3: CASSLAASGANVLTF
V: TRBV7-9; D: TRBD1; CDR3: CASSNTRQGYEQYF
V: TRBV4-3; D: .; CDR3: CASSQDRGYEQYF
V: TRBV4-2; D: .; CDR3: CASSTEGGLSQPTEAFF
V: TRBV2; D: .; CDR3: CASKSDSRNTGELFF
V: TRBV29-1; D: .; CDR3: CSVVPLQDPYEQYF
V: TRBV27; D: .; CDR3: CASRGGGPQYF
V: TRBV6-5; D: .; CDR3: CASRDRASRNTEAFF
V: TRBV5-6; D: .; CDR3: CASSLATGLDGYTF
V: TRBV30; D: .; CDR3: CAWSVFVGAYEQYF
V: TRBV2; D: TRBD1; CDR3: CASSEVLDRVKFF
V: TRBV15; D: .; CDR3: CATSRPRNGRMNTEAFF
V: TRBV25-1; D: .; CDR3: CASSVSGPFKNIQYF
V: TRBV28; D: .; CDR3: CASSLLVGSGQYF
V: TRBV7-7; D: .; CDR3: CASSQGLGASEAFF
V: TRBV2; D: .; CDR3: CASGEKLFF
V: TRBV5-4; D: TRBD1; CDR3: CASSPEGTGGSYEQYF
V: TRBV7-9; D: .; CDR3: CASSLGAIHVQETQYF
V: TRBV19; D: .; CDR3: CASSCLRTGNTGELFF
V: TRBV5-8; D: TRBD1; CDR3: CASSPGQEYQETQYF
V: TRBV27; D: .; CDR3: CASSGTGYPPSNQPQHF
V: TRBV5-6; D: .; CDR3: CASSLLQGGNQPQHF
V: TRBV2; D: .; CDR3: CASLSGVREQYF
V: TRBV5-1; D: TRBD2; CDR3: CASSPMTSGGPQETQYF
V: TRBV7-7; D: TRBD2; CDR3: CASSLEPGLATVTQYF
V: TRBV18; D: .; CDR3: CASSRENYGYTF
V: TRBV7-6; D: TRBD1; CDR3: CASSAFGQENYEQYF
V: TRBV2; D: TRBD2; CDR3: CASMGLTSGGAETQYF
V: TRBV30; D: TRBD1; CDR3: CAWRGQLTNYGYTF
V: TRBV7-9; D: .; CDR3: CASSPGGAYEQYF
V: TRBV18; D: .; CDR3: CASSPAGGNQPQHF
V: TRBV5-4; D: .; CDR3: CASSLGTVNYGYTF
V: TRBV7-9; D: .; CDR3: CASSFGRSVSRDYEQYF
V: TRBV7-2; D: .; CDR3: CAVKGYGVGYTF
V: TRBV19; D: .; CDR3: CASSTQTDTFYGYTF
V: TRBV7-9; D: TRBD2; CDR3: CASSSGTSGGNEQFF
V: TRBV19; D: TRBD2; CDR3: CASTGTSGTHYTGELFF
V: TRBV5-1; D: .; CDR3: CASSLEQGGGYEQYF
V: TRBV4-2; D: TRBD1; CDR3: CASSQEDRGRDEQFF
V: TRBV19; D: .; CDR3: CASSIGRTYEQYF
V: TRBV27; D: .; CDR3: CASSLFENTGELFF